Listed below are T cell receptor beta chains from one sample, sequenced in a study of early T cells in non-severe SARS-CoV-2 infection. TCRdb processed the 5' RACE reads anew with MiXCR; each CDR3 protein has one entry. This sample yields around 30,000 distinct CDR3 sequences, of which 5% to 7% are seen a single time; about a fifth belongs to the top ten. Material for sequencing was whole blood. These receptors were taken from an adult who was a healthcare worker with PCR-confirmed SARS-CoV-2 infection or an uninfected control (not recorded which). The CDR3 runs from the conserved cysteine through the conserved F or W. Fields, in order: D gene, J gene, V gene, clone size, CDR3 protein, CDR3 DNA. D genes are given only for firm matches. Rows may omit the clone size; those that give it use once, few, many or a size class.

NA,TRBJ1-4,TRBV19,many,CASSIGAGRTTNEKLFF,TGTGCCAGTAGTATAGGGGCAGGGAGGACAACTAATGAAAAACTGTTTTTT
NA,TRBJ2-5,TRBV2,many,CASSGEDGSAQYF,TGTGCCAGCAGTGGTGAGGATGGATCGGCCCAGTACTTC
TRBD1,TRBJ1-2,TRBV5-6,many,CASSSPGQGHYGYTF,TGTGCCAGCAGCTCCCCGGGACAGGGGCACTATGGCTACACCTTC
NA,TRBJ1-6,TRBV15,many,CATSPGASSYNSPLHF,TGTGCCACCAGCCCGGGAGCAAGTTCCTATAATTCACCCCTCCACTTT
TRBD1,TRBJ2-7,TRBV5-1,many,CASSLGQASSYEQYF,TGCGCCAGCAGCCTCGGACAGGCGAGCTCCTACGAGCAGTACTTC
TRBD1,TRBJ2-1,TRBV6-4,many,CASSDSEAGGHNEQFF,TGTGCCAGCAGTGACTCGGAGGCAGGGGGACACAATGAGCAGTTCTTC
NA,TRBJ1-1,TRBV6-6,many,CASKGTTEAFF,TGTGCCAGCAAAGGGACTACTGAAGCTTTCTTT
NA,TRBJ2-7,TRBV5-8,once,CASSLISRSYEQYF,TGTGCCAGCAGCTTAATATCCAGGAGCTACGAGCAGTACTTC
NA,TRBJ1-6,TRBV6-5,many,CASSYEGANSPLHF,TGTGCCAGCAGTTACGAGGGCGCTAATTCACCCCTCCACTTT
NA,TRBJ2-1,TRBV7-9,few,CASSLSYNEQFF,TGTGCCAGCAGCTTATCCTACAATGAGCAGTTCTTC
NA,TRBJ1-2,TRBV11-2,few,CASSSAGFGYTF,TGTGCCAGCAGTTCCGCAGGGTTCGGCTACACCTTC
NA,TRBJ2-3,TRBV19,many,CASSPGPSTDTQYF,TGTGCCAGTAGCCCGGGACCCAGCACAGATACGCAGTATTTT
NA,TRBJ1-5,TRBV7-2,many,CASSPNRDQPQHF,TGTGCCAGCAGCCCGAACAGAGATCAGCCCCAGCATTTT
TRBD2,TRBJ2-3,TRBV3-1,NA,CASSQLAGVDTQYF,TGTGCCAGCAGCCAATTAGCGGGAGTAGATACGCAGTATTTT
NA,TRBJ2-3,TRBV6-2/TRBV6-3,NA,CASSPHAERGRDTQYF,TGTGCCAGCAGTCCCCACGCCGAGCGAGGAAGAGATACGCAGTATTTT
NA,TRBJ1-2,TRBV30,many,CAWSAPPGQGYTF,TGTGCCTGGAGTGCTCCCCCAGGACAGGGCTACACCTTC
TRBD1,TRBJ2-7,TRBV12-3/TRBV12-4,many,CASSPDRGRSYEQYF,TGTGCCAGCAGTCCGGACAGGGGCCGGTCCTACGAGCAGTACTTC
NA,TRBJ2-3,TRBV6-1,many,CASRPGRTPAQYF,TGTGCCAGCAGACCAGGGCGCACCCCCGCGCAGTATTTT
NA,TRBJ2-5,TRBV11-2,many,CASSARGMDLLGKTQYF,TGTGCCAGCAGCGCGCGGGGTATGGACCTCCTGGGGAAGACCCAGTACTTC
NA,TRBJ1-5,TRBV19,many,CASSALRKGNQPQHF,TGTGCCAGTAGTGCCCTAAGGAAGGGGAATCAGCCCCAGCATTTT
NA,TRBJ1-1,TRBV11-2,many,CASSLAGNTEAFF,TGCGCCAGCAGCTTGGCAGGGAACACTGAAGCTTTCTTT
TRBD2,TRBJ2-1,TRBV30,few,CAWTPGAGVNEQFF,TGTGCCTGGACCCCCGGGGCGGGAGTCAATGAGCAGTTCTTC
NA,TRBJ1-1,TRBV18,NA,CASSGGQRWTEAFF,TGTGCCAGCTCCGGGGGCCAGAGGTGGACTGAAGCTTTCTTT
TRBD2,TRBJ2-3,TRBV30,NA,CAWSLGLAGSTDTQYF,TGTGCCTGGAGCCTCGGACTAGCGGGAAGCACAGATACGCAGTATTTT
TRBD1,TRBJ1-1,TRBV7-9,few,CASSTGQDTEAFF,TGTGCCAGCAGCACCGGACAGGACACTGAAGCTTTCTTT
NA,TRBJ1-2,TRBV18,NA,CASSPPATPYGYTF,TGTGCCAGCTCACCACCGGCGACTCCCTATGGCTACACCTTC
NA,TRBJ2-7,TRBV27,NA,CASSLAGKGEQYF,TGTGCCAGCAGTTTAGCGGGAAAGGGCGAGCAGTACTTC
TRBD1,TRBJ1-5,TRBV11-2,many,CASSPDRAQPQHF,TGTGCCAGCAGCCCTGACAGGGCCCAGCCCCAGCATTTT
NA,TRBJ1-4,TRBV3-1,many,CASSYSATNEKLFF,TGTGCCAGCAGCTACAGTGCAACTAATGAAAAACTGTTTTTT
NA,TRBJ1-3,TRBV29-1,few,CSGTSSGNTIYF,TGCAGCGGCACGAGCTCTGGAAACACCATATATTTT
NA,TRBJ1-6,TRBV20-1,many,CSARAPGRGGSPLHF,TGCAGTGCTAGAGCACCGGGACGGGGAGGTTCACCCCTCCACTTT
NA,TRBJ2-7,TRBV2,many,CASAGGPGHEQYF,TGTGCCAGTGCTGGGGGGCCAGGCCACGAGCAGTACTTC
NA,TRBJ2-7,TRBV9,many,CASSVAYRGGEQYF,TGTGCCAGCAGCGTAGCTTACAGGGGAGGTGAGCAGTACTTC
TRBD1,TRBJ1-5,TRBV19,few,CASMGTGLQPQHF,TGTGCCAGTATGGGGACAGGGCTTCAGCCCCAGCATTTT
NA,TRBJ2-7,TRBV19,few,CASSMRDRAAEQYF,TGTGCCAGTAGTATGCGGGACCGGGCGGCAGAGCAGTACTTC
NA,TRBJ1-4,TRBV5-4,many,CASSFDRRREKLFF,TGTGCCAGCAGCTTCGACAGGAGGCGAGAAAAACTGTTTTTT
NA,TRBJ1-1,TRBV5-1,many,CASRRGDDTEAFF,TGCGCCAGCCGCCGGGGGGACGACACTGAAGCTTTCTTT
NA,TRBJ1-1,TRBV30,many,CAWATQDGTEAFF,TGTGCCTGGGCGACTCAGGACGGCACTGAAGCTTTCTTT
TRBD1,TRBJ2-3,TRBV6-2/TRBV6-3,NA,CASSYGTGLTDTQYF,TGTGCCAGCAGTTACGGGACAGGGTTAACAGATACGCAGTATTTT
NA,TRBJ2-5,TRBV7-9,many,CASSLSRDHQETQYF,TGTGCCAGCAGCTTATCTCGGGACCATCAAGAGACCCAGTACTTC
NA,TRBJ2-7,TRBV5-6,many,CASSLLGGREQYF,TGTGCCAGCAGCTTGCTGGGGGGCAGGGAGCAGTACTTC
TRBD2,TRBJ2-2,TRBV5-1,many,CASSRGGPTGELFF,TGCGCCAGCAGTCGGGGGGGACCCACCGGGGAGCTGTTTTTT
NA,TRBJ2-1,TRBV10-3,few,CAISGRVRERYSYNEQFF,TGTGCCATCAGTGGTCGGGTGCGGGAAAGATACTCCTACAATGAGCAGTTCTTC
TRBD2,TRBJ2-7,TRBV7-2,many,CASSLVAGAYEQYF,TGTGCCAGCAGCTTGGTGGCGGGGGCCTACGAGCAGTACTTC
NA,TRBJ2-5,TRBV5-1,NA,CASSFQETQYF,TGCGCCAGCAGCTTCCAAGAGACCCAGTACTTC
NA,TRBJ1-5,TRBV6-2/TRBV6-3,many,CASSYSSEQPQHF,TGTGCCAGCAGTTACTCGAGCGAGCAGCCCCAGCATTTT
NA,TRBJ1-2,TRBV5-1,NA,CASSYDGGVYGYTF,TGCGCCAGCAGCTACGACGGCGGGGTCTATGGCTACACCTTC
NA,TRBJ1-1,TRBV14,NA,CASSQGQTHTEAFF,TGTGCCAGCAGCCAGGGGCAGACTCACACTGAAGCTTTCTTT
TRBD2,TRBJ2-2,TRBV7-2,many,CASSSHSGRGTGELFF,TGTGCCAGCAGCTCCCATAGCGGGAGAGGCACCGGGGAGCTGTTTTTT
NA,TRBJ1-2,TRBV7-8,many,CASSPAGKTNYGYTF,TGTGCCAGCAGCCCAGCAGGGAAAACTAACTATGGCTACACCTTC